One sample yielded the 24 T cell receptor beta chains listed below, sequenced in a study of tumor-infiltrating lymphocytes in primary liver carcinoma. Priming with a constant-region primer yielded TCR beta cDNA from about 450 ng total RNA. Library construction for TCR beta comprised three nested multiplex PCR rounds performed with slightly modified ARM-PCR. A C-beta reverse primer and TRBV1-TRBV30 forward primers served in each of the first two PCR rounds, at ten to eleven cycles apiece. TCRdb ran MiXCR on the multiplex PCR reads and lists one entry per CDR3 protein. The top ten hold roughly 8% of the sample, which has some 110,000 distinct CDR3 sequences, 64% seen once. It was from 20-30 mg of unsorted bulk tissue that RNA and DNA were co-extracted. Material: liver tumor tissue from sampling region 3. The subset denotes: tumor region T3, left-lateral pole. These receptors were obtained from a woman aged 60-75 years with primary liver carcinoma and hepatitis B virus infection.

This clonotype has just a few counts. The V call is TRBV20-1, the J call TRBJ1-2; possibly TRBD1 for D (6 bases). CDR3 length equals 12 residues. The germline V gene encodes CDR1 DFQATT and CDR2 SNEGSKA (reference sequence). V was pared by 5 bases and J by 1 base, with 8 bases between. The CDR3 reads CSAVGGNYGYTF. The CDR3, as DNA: TGCAGTGCTGTAGGGGGTAACTATGGCTACACCTTC.

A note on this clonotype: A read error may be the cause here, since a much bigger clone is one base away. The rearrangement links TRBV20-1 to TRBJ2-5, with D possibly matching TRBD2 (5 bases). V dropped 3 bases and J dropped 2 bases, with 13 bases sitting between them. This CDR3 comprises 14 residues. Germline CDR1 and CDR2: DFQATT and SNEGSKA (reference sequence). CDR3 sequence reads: CSARPSRYQETQYF. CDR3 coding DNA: TGCAGTGCTAGGCCTAGCCGCTATCAAGAGACCCAGTACTTC.

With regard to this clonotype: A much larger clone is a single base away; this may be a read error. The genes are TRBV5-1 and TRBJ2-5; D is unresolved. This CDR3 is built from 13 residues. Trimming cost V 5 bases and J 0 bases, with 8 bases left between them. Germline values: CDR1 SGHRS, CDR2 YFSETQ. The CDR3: CASSRDHQETQYF. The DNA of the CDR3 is TGCGCCAGCAGTCGAGACCACCAAGAGACCCAGTACTTC.

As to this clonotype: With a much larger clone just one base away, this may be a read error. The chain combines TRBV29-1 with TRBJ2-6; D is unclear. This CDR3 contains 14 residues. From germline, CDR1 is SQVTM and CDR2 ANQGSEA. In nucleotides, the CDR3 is TGCGGCGTCCCCGACGGTTCTGGGGCCAACGTCCTGACTTTC. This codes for CGVPDGSGANVLTF.

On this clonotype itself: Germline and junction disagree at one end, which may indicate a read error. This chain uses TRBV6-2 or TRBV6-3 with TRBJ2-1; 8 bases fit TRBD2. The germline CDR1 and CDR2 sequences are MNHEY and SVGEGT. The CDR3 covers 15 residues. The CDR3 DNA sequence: TGTGTCAGCATCGAAAGCGGGAGAACCTACAATGAGCAGTTCTTC. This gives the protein CVSIESGRTYNEQFF.

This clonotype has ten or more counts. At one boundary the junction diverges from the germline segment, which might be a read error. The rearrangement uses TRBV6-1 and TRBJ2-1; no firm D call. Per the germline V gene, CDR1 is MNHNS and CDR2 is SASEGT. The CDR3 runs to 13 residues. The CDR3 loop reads CASREARVDEQFF. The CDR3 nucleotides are TGTGCCAGCAGGGAAGCCCGTGTGGATGAGCAGTTCTTC.

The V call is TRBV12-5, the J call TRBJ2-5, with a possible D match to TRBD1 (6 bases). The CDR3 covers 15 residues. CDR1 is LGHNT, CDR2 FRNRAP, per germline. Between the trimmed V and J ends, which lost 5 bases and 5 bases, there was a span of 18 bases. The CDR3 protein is CASGTLDSPGETQYF. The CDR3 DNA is TGTGCTAGTGGTACCTTGGACAGCCCGGGCGAGACCCAGTACTTC. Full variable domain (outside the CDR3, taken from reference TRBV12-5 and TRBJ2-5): DARVTQTPRHKVTEMGQEVTMRCQPILGHNTVFWYRQTMMQGLELLAYFRNRAPLDDSGMPKDRFSAEMPDATLATLKIQPSEPRDSAVYFCASGTLDSPGETQYFGPGTRLLVL.

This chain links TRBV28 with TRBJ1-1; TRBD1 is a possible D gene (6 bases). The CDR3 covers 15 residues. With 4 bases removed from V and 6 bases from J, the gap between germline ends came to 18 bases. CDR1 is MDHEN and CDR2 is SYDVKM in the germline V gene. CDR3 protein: CASSSLGQTNAEAFF. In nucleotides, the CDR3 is TGTGCCAGCAGTTCATTAGGACAGACAAACGCTGAAGCTTTCTTT.

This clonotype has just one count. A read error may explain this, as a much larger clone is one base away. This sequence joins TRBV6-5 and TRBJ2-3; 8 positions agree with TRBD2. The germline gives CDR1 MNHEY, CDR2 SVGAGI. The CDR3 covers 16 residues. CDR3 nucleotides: TGTGCCAGCAGTTACTCAGCTAGCGGGCACACAGATACGCGGTATTTT. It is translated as CASSYSASGHTDTRYF.

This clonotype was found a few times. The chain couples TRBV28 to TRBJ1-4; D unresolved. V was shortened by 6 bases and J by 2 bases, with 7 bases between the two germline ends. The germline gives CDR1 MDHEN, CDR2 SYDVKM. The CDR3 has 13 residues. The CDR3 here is CASRVSTNEKLFF. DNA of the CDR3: TGTGCCAGCAGGGTCAGCACTAATGAAAAACTGTTTTTT.

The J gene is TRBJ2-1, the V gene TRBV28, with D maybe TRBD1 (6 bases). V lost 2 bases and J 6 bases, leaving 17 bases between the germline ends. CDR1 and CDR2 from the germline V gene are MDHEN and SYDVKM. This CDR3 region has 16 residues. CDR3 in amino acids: CASSLQGGRRGNEQFF. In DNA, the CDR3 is TGTGCCAGCAGTTTACAAGGGGGTAGGAGAGGCAATGAGCAGTTCTTC. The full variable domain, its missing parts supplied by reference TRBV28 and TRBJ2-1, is DVKVTQSSRYLVKRTGEKVFLECVQDMDHENMFWYRQDPGLGLRLIYFSYDVKMKEKGDIPEGYSVSREKKERFSLILESASTNQTSMYLCASSLQGGRRGNEQFFGPGTRLTVL.

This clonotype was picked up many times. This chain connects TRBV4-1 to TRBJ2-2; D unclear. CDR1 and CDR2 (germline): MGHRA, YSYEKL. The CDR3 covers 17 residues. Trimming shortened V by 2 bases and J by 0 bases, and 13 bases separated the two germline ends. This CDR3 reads CASSQNQVPSNTGELFF. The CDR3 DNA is TGCGCCAGCAGCCAAAACCAAGTCCCCTCGAACACCGGGGAGCTGTTTTTT.

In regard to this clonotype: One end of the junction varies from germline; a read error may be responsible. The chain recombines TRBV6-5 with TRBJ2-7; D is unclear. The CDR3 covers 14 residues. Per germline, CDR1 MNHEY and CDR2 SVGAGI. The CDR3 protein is CTSSPLGYHYEQYF. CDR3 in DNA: TGTACCAGCAGTCCGCTAGGATACCACTACGAGCAGTACTTC.

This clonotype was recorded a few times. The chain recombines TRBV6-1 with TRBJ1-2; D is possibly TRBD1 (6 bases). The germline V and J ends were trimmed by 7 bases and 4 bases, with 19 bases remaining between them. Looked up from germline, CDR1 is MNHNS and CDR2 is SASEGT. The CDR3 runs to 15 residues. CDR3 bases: TGTGCCAGCACGGGACGGGGGGCGAGTGCCTATGGCTACACCTTC. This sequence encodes CASTGRGASAYGYTF.

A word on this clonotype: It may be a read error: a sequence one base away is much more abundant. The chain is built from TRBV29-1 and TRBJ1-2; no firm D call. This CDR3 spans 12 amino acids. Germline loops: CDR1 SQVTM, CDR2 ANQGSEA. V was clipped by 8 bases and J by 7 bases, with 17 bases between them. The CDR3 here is CSIGAGVGGYTF. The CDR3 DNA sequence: TGCAGCATTGGCGCTGGGGTTGGTGGCTACACCTTC.

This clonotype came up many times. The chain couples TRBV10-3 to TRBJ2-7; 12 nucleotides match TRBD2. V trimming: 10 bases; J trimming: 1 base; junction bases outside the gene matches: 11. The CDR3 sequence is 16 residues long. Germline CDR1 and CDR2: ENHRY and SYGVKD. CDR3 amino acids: CATRQPTSGSSYEQYF. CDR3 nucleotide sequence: TGTGCCACCCGACAGCCGACTAGCGGGAGTTCCTACGAGCAGTACTTC.

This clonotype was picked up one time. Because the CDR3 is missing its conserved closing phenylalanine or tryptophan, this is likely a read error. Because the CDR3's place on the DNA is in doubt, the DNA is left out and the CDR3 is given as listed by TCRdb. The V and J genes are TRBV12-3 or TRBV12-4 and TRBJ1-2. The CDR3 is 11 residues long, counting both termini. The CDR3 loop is CVSSFGLARTS.

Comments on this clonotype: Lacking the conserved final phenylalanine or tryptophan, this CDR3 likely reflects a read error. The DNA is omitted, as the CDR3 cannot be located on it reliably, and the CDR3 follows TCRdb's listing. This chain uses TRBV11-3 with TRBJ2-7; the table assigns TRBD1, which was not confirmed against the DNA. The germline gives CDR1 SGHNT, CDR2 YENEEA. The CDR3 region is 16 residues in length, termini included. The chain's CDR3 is CASSARGTLPPYEQYL.

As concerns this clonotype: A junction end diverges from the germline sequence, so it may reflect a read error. The CDR3 protein is CASTGQSGSSYNEQVF. CDR3 bases: TGTGCCAGCACCGGTCAAAGCGGGAGTTCCTACAATGAACAGGTCTTC. This chain joins TRBV2 and TRBJ2-1; 8 bases align to TRBD2. The germline V gene has CDR1 SNHLY and CDR2 FYNNEI. The CDR3 contains 16 residues.

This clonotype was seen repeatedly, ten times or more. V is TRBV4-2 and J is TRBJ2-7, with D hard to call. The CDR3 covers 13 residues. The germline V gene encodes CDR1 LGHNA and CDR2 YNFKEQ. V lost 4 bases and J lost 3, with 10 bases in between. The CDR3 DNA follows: TGTGCCAGCAGCCCCCGTTTACTCTACGAGCAGTACTTC. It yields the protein CASSPRLLYEQYF.

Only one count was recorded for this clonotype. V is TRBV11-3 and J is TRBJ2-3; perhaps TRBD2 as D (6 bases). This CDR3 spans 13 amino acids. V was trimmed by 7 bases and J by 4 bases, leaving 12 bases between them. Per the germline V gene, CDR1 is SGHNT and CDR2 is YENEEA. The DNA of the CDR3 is TGTGCCAGCAACCTCGGCGGGGCAGATACGCAGTATTTT. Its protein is CASNLGGADTQYF.

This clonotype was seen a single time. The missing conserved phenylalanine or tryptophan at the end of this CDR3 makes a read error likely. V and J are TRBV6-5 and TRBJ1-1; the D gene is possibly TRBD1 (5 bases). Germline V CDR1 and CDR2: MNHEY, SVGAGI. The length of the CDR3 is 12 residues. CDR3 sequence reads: CPSKGRYTEAFI. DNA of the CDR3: TGTCCCAGCAAGGGGAGGTACACTGAAGCTTTCATT.

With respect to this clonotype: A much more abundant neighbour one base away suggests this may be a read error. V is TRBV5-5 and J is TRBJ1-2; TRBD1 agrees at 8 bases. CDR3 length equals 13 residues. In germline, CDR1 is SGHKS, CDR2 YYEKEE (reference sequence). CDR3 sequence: CASSIQGGYGDTF. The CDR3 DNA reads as TGTGCCAGCAGCATACAGGGGGGCTATGGCGACACCTTC. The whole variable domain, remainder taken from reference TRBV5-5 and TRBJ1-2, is DAGVTQSPTHLIKTRGQQVTLRCSPISGHKSVSWYQQVLGQGPQFIFQYYEKEERGRGNFPDRFSARQFPNYSSELNVNALLLGDSALYLCASSIQGGYGDTFGSGTRLTVV.

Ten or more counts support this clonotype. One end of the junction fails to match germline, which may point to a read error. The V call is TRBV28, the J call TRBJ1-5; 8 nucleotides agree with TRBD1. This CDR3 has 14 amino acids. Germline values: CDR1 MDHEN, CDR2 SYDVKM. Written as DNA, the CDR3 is TGCGCCAGCAGCCTAGGACAGGGAGGCCAGCCCCAGCATTTT. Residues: CASSLGQGGQPQHF.